The clone carrying this T cell receptor beta chain has only a few counts. Antigen unknown. The CDR3 runs to 14 residues. The V end was cut by 2 bases, the J end by 7 bases, with 12 bases between. Germline loops: CDR1 MNHEY, CDR2 SMNVEV (reference sequence). This sample is part of a study of cytomegalovirus exposure and HLA in healthy donors. The PCR employed 60 Vbeta primers together with 13 Jbeta primers. TCRdb's table, derived via immunoSEQ multiplex PCR, lists solely in-frame clones and lacks some. The sample lists roughly 130,000 clones; more than 80% were seen once. Regarding the study as a whole: Another analysis was done later, and it associated roughly 15,000 TCR beta sequences with HLA alleles at 0.05 false discovery rate. As was reported, the classifier diagnosed cytomegalovirus status with high specificity and sensitivity. The authors enumerated roughly 160 TCR beta chains as linked to cytomegalovirus. Testing in vitro showed a few CMV-associated chains specific for CMV antigens.

This rearrangement joins TRBV27 to TRBJ1-5; D possibly corresponds to TRBD1 (6 bases). The sequencing input was PBMCs. The clonotype was recovered from a young man in good health and CMV-seronegative. CDR3 sequence: CASSLVGTQQPQHF. The DNA for the CDR3 is TGTGCCAGCAGTTTAGTGGGGACACAGCAGCCCCAGCATTTT.